This T cell receptor beta chain was observed in a study of blood T cell repertoires in COVID-19. Study summary: COVID-19 samples collected from the United States, Italy and Spain covered acute and convalescent phases.

CDR3 length equals 15 residues. Per germline, CDR1 SGHRS and CDR2 YFSETQ. Trimming cost V 3 bases and J 3 bases; bases outside gene matches: 4. Each participant's cohort was designated according to participant-reported clinical history. A case of COVID-19 had been met by exposed participants within 2 weeks before study entry. The protocol was immunoSEQ multiplex PCR, while the TCRdb copy is restricted to in-frame clones and leaves out a portion. The repertoire has about 280,000 clones, approximately 82% of them found once; the top ten carry about 5%. The rearrangement links TRBV5-1 to TRBJ2-1; 9 nucleotides agree with TRBD1. What was sequenced was PBMCs or T cells enriched from blood (not recorded which). The clonotype was recovered from a man aged 35 to 55 who had been exposed to COVID-19. CDR3 region: CASSSTGQGYNEQFF. CDR3 nucleotides: TGCGCCAGCAGCTCCACGGGACAGGGCTACAATGAGCAGTTCTTC. Full variable domain (outside the CDR3, taken from reference TRBV5-1 and TRBJ2-1): KAGVTQTPRYLIKTRGQQVTLSCSPISGHRSVSWYQQTPGQGLQFLFEYFSETQRNKGNFPGRFSGRQFSNSRSEMNVSTLELGDSALYLCASSSTGQGYNEQFFGPGTRLTVL.